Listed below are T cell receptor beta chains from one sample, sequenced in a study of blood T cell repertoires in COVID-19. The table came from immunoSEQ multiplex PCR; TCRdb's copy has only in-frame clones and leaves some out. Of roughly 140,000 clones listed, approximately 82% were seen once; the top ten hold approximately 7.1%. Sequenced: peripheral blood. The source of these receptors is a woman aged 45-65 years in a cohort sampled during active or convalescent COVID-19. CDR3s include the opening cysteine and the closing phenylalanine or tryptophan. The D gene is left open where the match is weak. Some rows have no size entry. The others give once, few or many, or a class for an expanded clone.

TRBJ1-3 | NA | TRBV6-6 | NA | TGTGCCAGCACCCAATTCTCTGGAAACACCATATATTTT | CASTQFSGNTIYF
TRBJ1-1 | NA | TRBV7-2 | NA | TGTGCCAGCAGCTTATTACAGGGATACACTGAAGCTTTCTTT | CASSLLQGYTEAFF
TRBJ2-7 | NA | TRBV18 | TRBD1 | TGTGCCAGCTCACTCGGACAGGGTTTCTCCGGCGAGCAGTACTTC | CASSLGQGFSGEQYF
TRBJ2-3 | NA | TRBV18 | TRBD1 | TGTGCCAGCTCACCGCAACAGGGGCTTGATACGCAGTATTTT | CASSPQQGLDTQYF
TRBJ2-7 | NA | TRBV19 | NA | TGTGCCAGTAGGCGATACGACGAGCAGTACTTC | CASRRYDEQYF
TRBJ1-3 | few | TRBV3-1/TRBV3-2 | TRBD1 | TGTGCCAGCAGCCGCGCCTTTCCGGGACAGGGAAACACCATATATTTT | CASSRAFPGQGNTIYF
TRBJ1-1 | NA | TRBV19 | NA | TGTGCCAGTAGTATTGCTGGACTGAAAGACACTGAAGCTTTCTTT | CASSIAGLKDTEAFF
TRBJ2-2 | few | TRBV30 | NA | TGTGCCTGGAGTGCTATGACAAACACCGGGGAGCTGTTTTTT | CAWSAMTNTGELFF
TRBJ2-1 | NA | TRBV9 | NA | TGTGCCAGCAGCGCCGGGACTCCTAGCTCCTACAATGAGCAGTTCTTC | CASSAGTPSSYNEQFF
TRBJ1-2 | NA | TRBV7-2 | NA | TGTGCCAGCAGCTTAGCGGCCGCCAGGGGCCAGGATGGCTACACCTTC | CASSLAAARGQDGYTF
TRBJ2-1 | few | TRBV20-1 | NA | TGCAGTGCTACCGAGGGACAAGAGCAGTTCTTC | CSATEGQEQFF
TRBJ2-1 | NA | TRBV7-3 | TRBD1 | TGTGCCAGCAGCCAGGACAGGGGGCTGTTTAATGAGCAGTTCTTC | CASSQDRGLFNEQFF
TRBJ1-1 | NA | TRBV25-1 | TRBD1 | TGTGCCAGCAGTGAATTAGGGACAGGGGACACTGAAGCTTTCTTT | CASSELGTGDTEAFF
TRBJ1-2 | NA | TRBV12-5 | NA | TGTGCTAGTGGTCCGAACTCTCAAGGGAGCACCTTC | CASGPNSQGSTF
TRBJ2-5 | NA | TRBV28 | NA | TGTGCCAGCAGTCAGGGGCTGGGGGCTCGACCTTACTTC | CASSQGLGARPYF
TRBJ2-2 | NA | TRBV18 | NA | TGTGCCAGCTCGCGAAACGACAGGACCGGGGAGCTGTTTTTT | CASSRNDRTGELFF
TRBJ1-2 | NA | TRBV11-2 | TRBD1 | TGTGCCAGCAGCCCACTGACAGGGGGCTCCTATGGCTACACCTTC | CASSPLTGGSYGYTF
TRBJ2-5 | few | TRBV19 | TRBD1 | TGTGCCAGTAGCACCCGGGACAGGGGGAAGACCCAGTACTTC | CASSTRDRGKTQYF
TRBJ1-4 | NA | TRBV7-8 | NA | TGTGCCAGCAGCTTCAGAGGGAGAAATGAAAAACTGTTTTTT | CASSFRGRNEKLFF
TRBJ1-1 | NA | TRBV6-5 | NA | TGTGCCAGCAGTTACTCGCGGGGGTTAGACACTGAAGCTTTCTTT | CASSYSRGLDTEAFF
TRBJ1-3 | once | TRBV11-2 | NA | TGTGCCAGCAGCTTAGCAGGGATCCTTGGAAACACCATATATTTT | CASSLAGILGNTIYF
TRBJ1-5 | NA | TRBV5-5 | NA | TGTGCCAGCAGCTTAAGTACTCACCCGGGTCAGCCCCAGCATTTT | CASSLSTHPGQPQHF
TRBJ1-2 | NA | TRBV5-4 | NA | TGTGCCACTATAGGGACTTCCAACTATGGCTACACCTTC | CATIGTSNYGYTF
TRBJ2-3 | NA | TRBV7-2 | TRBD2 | TGTGCCAGCAGCTCCCAACCTCGACTAGCCACAGATACGCAGTATTTT | CASSSQPRLATDTQYF
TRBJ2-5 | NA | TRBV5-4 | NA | TGTGCCAGCAGCTCCTTTTCGCTGACAGGACAAGAGACCCAGTACTTC | CASSSFSLTGQETQYF
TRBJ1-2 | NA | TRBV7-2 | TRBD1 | TGTGCCAGCAGCCTCGGACAGGGACTCCATAACTATGGCTACACCTTC | CASSLGQGLHNYGYTF
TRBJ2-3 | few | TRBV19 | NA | TGTGCCAGTAGTGGCGGGGGCTTTGCAGATACGCAGTATTTT | CASSGGGFADTQYF
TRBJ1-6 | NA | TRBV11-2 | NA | TGTGCCAGCAGCTTCCGTGACTCTTGGGTTTCACCCCTCCACTTT | CASSFRDSWVSPLHF
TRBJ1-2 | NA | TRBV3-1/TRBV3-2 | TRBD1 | TGTGCCAGCAGCCAAGATTGGACAGGAACTAACTATGGCTACACCTTC | CASSQDWTGTNYGYTF
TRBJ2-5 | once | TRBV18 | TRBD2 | TGTGCCAGCTCACCACCGACTAGCGGGGGCTGGGAGACCCAGTACTTC | CASSPPTSGGWETQYF
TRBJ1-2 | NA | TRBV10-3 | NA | TGTGCCGTCAACACAGGCGACTGGGGCGGCTACACCTTC | CAVNTGDWGGYTF
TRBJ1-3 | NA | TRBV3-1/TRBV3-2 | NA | TGTGCCAGCAGCCAAGGCAGGGGCTCTGGAAACACCATATATTTT | CASSQGRGSGNTIYF
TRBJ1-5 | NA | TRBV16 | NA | TGTGCCAGCAGCCAGGGTCGGGATCAGCCCCAGCATTTT | CASSQGRDQPQHF
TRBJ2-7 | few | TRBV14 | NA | TGTGCCAGCAGCCGCTTGGGGGCTTCGTACGAGCAGTACTTC | CASSRLGASYEQYF
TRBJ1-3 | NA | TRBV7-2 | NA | TGTGCCAGCAGCCTCGAACCCCAATCGACAGGTAGATTTGGAAACACCATATATTTT | CASSLEPQSTGRFGNTIYF
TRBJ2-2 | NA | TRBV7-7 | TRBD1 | TGTGCCAGCAGCCTTTCCCTGGGACAGGGATTTGCGAACACCGGGGAGCTGTTTTTT | CASSLSLGQGFANTGELFF
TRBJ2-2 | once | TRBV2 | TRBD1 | TGTGCCAGCATACAGGGGGCGTCAACCGGGGAGCTGTTTTTT | CASIQGASTGELFF
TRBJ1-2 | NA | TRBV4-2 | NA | TGTGCCAGCAGCCAAGATCCTGCGGGGGTTTCTGGCTACACCTTC | CASSQDPAGVSGYTF
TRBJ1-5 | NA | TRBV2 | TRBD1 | TGTGCCAGCAGTGGACAGGGGTTTGCGGGTCCTCAGCCCCAGCATTTT | CASSGQGFAGPQPQHF
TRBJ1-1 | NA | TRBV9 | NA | TGTGCCAGCAGCAGGGGCCTTACTCTGATGAACACTGAAGCTTTCTTT | CASSRGLTLMNTEAFF
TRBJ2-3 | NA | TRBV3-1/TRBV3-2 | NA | TGTGCCAGCAGCCAAGAAGGTAGCTCCCATACGCAGTATTTT | CASSQEGSSHTQYF
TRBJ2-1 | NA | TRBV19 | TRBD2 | TGTGCCAGTAGGCAACAGCGGGGGGCCTACAATGAGCAGTTCTTC | CASRQQRGAYNEQFF
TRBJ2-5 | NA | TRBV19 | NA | TGTGCCAGTAGAAGGACTCGGGACACCGAGACCCAGTACTTC | CASRRTRDTETQYF
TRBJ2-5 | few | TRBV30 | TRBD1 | TGTGCCTGGCGCCCGTATAGGGGGCTTGGGGAGACCCAGTACTTC | CAWRPYRGLGETQYF
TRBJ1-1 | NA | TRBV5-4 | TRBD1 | TGTGCCAGCAGCTTGGTCGCAGGGGGATACACTGAAGCTTTCTTT | CASSLVAGGYTEAFF
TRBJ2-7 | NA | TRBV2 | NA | TGTGCCAGCAACCCCCGCGCCGAGAACGAGCAGTACTTC | CASNPRAENEQYF
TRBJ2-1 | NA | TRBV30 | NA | TGTGCCTGGAGTCCAAATGAGCAGTTCTTC | CAWSPNEQFF
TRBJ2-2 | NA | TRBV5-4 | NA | TGTGCCAGCAGCTCACAGGGATCGTCCACCGGGGAGCTGTTTTTT | CASSSQGSSTGELFF
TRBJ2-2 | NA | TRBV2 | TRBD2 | TGTGCCAGCAGAAACGGGGGGAGTAACACCGGGGAGCTGTTTTTT | CASRNGGSNTGELFF
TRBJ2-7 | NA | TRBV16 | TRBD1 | TGTGCCAGCAGCCAGGATATACAGGGGGCCTACGAGCAGTACTTC | CASSQDIQGAYEQYF
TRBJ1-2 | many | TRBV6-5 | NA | TGTGCCAGCAGTTACGATTTGGCCTATGGCTACACCTTC | CASSYDLAYGYTF
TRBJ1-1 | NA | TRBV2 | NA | TGTGCCAGCAGTGAGAGGGAAAACACTGAAGCTTTCTTT | CASSERENTEAFF
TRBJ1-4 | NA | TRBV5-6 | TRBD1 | TGTGCCAGCAGCAAACGGGACAGGGGGATTAATGAAAAACTGTTTTTT | CASSKRDRGINEKLFF
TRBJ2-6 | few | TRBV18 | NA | TGTGCCAGCTCACCACTCGGGGGGCAGGGGGCCAACGTCCTGACTTTC | CASSPLGGQGANVLTF
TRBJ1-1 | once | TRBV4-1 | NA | TGCGCCAGCAGGCAGAATCCGACGGGGACTGAAGCTTTCTTT | CASRQNPTGTEAFF